Shown below are 30 T cell receptor beta chains from a single sample sequenced in a study of control samples from healthy donors and cancer patients. Profiling relied on immunoSEQ multiplex PCR, and the TCRdb table lists in-frame clones only, not all of them. The sample holds about 150,000 clones, 92% seen once. Sequencing was performed on blood. These receptors were taken from a woman in her thirties in good health.

The chain recombines TRBV27 with TRBJ1-6, with 7 bases that match TRBD1. Germline trimming cut 3 bases from V and 7 bases from J; bases unmatched to any gene: 12. The CDR3 runs 17 residues. In germline, CDR1 is MNHEY, CDR2 SMNVEV (reference sequence). In DNA form, the CDR3 reads TGTGCCAGCAGTTTGCGGACAGGAGGGGTGCAAAATTCACCCCTCCACTTT. It codes for CASSLRTGGVQNSPLHF.

The V call is TRBV9, the J call TRBJ1-5; D unclear. Trimming took off 4 bases at V and 9 bases at J, with 17 bases between the two ends. Germline loops: CDR1 SGDLS, CDR2 YYNGEE. The CDR3 is 14 amino acids. CDR3 in DNA: TGTGCCAGCAGCACCTCGGACGTCGGAAGGCCCCAGCATTTT. This codes for CASSTSDVGRPQHF.

This rearrangement joins TRBV27 to TRBJ1-4; 7 bases are shared with TRBD1. The CDR3 is 13 amino acids. With V trimmed by 5 bases and J by 6 bases, 3 bases remained unmatched. Germline assignment: CDR1 MNHEY and CDR2 SMNVEV (reference sequence). The CDR3 region is CASSRGRYEKLFF. The CDR3 DNA reads TGTGCCAGCAGTAGGGGGCGGTATGAAAAACTGTTTTTT. Together with reference TRBV27 and TRBJ1-4, the CDR3 gives the full variable domain: EAQVTQNPRYLITVTGKKLTVTCSQNMNHEYMSWYRQDPGLGLRQIYYSMNVEVTDKGDVPEGYKVSRKEKRNFPLILESPSPNQTSLYFCASSRGRYEKLFFGSGTQLSVL.

The chain is built from TRBV2 and TRBJ2-3; TRBD2 is a possible D gene (5 bases). The CDR3 contains 12 residues. Germline CDR1 is SNHLY and CDR2 is FYNNEI. V was pared by 2 bases and J by 8 bases, with 8 bases between. The CDR3: CASSESEGTQYF. CDR3 coding DNA: TGTGCCAGCAGTGAATCAGAGGGTACGCAGTATTTT. Looking up the rest from reference TRBV2 and TRBJ2-3 gives the full variable domain: EPEVTQTPSHQVTQMGQEVILRCVPISNHLYFYWYRQILGQKVEFLVSFYNNEISEKSEIFDDQFSVERPDGSNFTLKIRSTKLEDSAMYFCASSESEGTQYFGPGTRLTVL.

V usage is TRBV3-1 (or the pseudogene TRBV3-2) and J usage is TRBJ1-2, with D possibly being TRBD1 (5 bases). The CDR3 contains 15 residues. With 2 bases removed from V and 8 bases from J, the gap between germline ends came to 18 bases. Looked up from germline, CDR1 is LGHDT and CDR2 is YNNKEL (reference sequence). This CDR3 reads CASSQRRGTVPGYTF. CDR3 coding DNA: TGTGCCAGCAGCCAAAGAAGGGGCACAGTTCCGGGCTACACCTTC.

This chain joins TRBV9 and TRBJ2-1, with TRBD2 identical over 7 bases. From germline, CDR1 is SGDLS and CDR2 YYNGEE. CDR3 size: 15 residues. J lost 0 bases, V lost 4 bases, and 4 bases had no gene match. DNA for the CDR3: TGTGCCAGCAGCTTTGGACTAGGCTCCTACAATGAGCAGTTCTTC. This encodes CASSFGLGSYNEQFF.

This clone was counted once. V usage is TRBV28 and J usage is TRBJ2-7; D is uncertain. The CDR3 is 12 amino acids. With 0 bases removed from V and 6 bases from J, the gap between germline ends came to 6 bases. Germline lookup yields CDR1 MDHEN and CDR2 SYDVKM. In DNA, the CDR3 is TGTGCCAGCAGTTTATGGGGATCCGAGCAGTACTTC. Its translation: CASSLWGSEQYF.

The rearrangement joins TRBV6-4 to TRBJ2-3; the match to TRBD2 covers 7 bases. V shed 3 bases, J shed 3 bases, and the junction held 6 bases outside the gene matches. Germline assignment: CDR1 MRHNA and CDR2 SNTAGT. CDR3 length equals 15 residues. CDR3 sequence reads: CASSEGAGETDTQYF. Written as DNA, the CDR3 is TGTGCCAGCAGTGAGGGTGCGGGAGAAACAGATACGCAGTATTTT.

As for this clone: Other DNA variants within this sample encode the same CDR3. V and J are TRBV5-6 and TRBJ2-1; D unclear. Trimming shortened V by 2 bases and J by 3 bases, and 0 bases separated the two germline ends. Germline V gene sequence: CDR1 SGHDT, CDR2 YYEEEE. The CDR3 sequence is 11 residues long. The CDR3 sequence: CASSFYNEQFF. DNA for the CDR3: TGTGCCAGCAGCTTCTACAATGAGCAGTTCTTC.

In this sample, this clone turned up once. This chain links TRBV28 with TRBJ2-7; perhaps TRBD1 as D (6 bases). This CDR3 has 17 amino acids. V gave up 6 bases and J gave up 5 bases, with 26 bases separating them. Germline assignment: CDR1 MDHEN and CDR2 SYDVKM. The CDR3 spells CASSPIPRQAKRHEQYF. The CDR3, as DNA: TGTGCCAGCAGCCCAATCCCCCGACAGGCGAAACGACACGAGCAGTACTTC.

The rearrangement joins TRBV6-5 to TRBJ1-2; D may be TRBD1 (6 bases). V shed 4 bases and J shed 7 bases, with 16 bases lying between them. Germline V gives CDR1 MNHEY, CDR2 SVGAGI. The CDR3 runs 14 residues. DNA of the CDR3: TGTGCCAGCAGTTCCCGAGGGGGGCAAGGTGGCTACACCTTC. Its translation: CASSSRGGQGGYTF.

The V and J genes are TRBV20-1 and TRBJ1-2; 8 bases match TRBD1. This CDR3 spans 14 amino acids. The V and J ends lost 3 bases and 4 bases, in that order; junction bases with no gene match: 7. Germline CDR1 is DFQATT and CDR2 is SNEGSKA (reference sequence). Here the CDR3 reads CSASEGDRIYGYTF. CDR3 coding DNA: TGCAGTGCTAGTGAGGGGGACAGGATCTATGGCTACACCTTC.

This clone showed up just a few times. The gene calls are TRBV4-1 and TRBJ1-5; no definite D call. The CDR3 has 15 amino acids. Germline CDR1 is MGHRA and CDR2 is YSYEKL. V dropped 4 bases and J dropped 10 bases, with 20 bases sitting between them. CDR3 coding DNA: TGCGCCAGCAGCCCTGGGCGGCAGGCCCCTTCTCCCCAGCATTTT. This encodes CASSPGRQAPSPQHF.

This chain joins TRBV28 and TRBJ2-5, with 14 bases fitting TRBD2. The CDR3 runs to 19 residues. V trimming: 1 base; J trimming: 2 bases; junction bases outside the gene matches: 9. Germline values: CDR1 MDHEN, CDR2 SYDVKM. This chain's CDR3 is CASSLSGTSGRGGQETQYF. The CDR3 nucleotides read TGTGCCAGCAGTTTATCCGGGACTAGCGGGAGAGGAGGACAAGAGACCCAGTACTTC.

Worth noting for this clone: The DNA is left out, because the CDR3 cannot be placed on it with certainty; the CDR3 is given as TCRdb lists it. This chain uses TRBV6-2 or TRBV6-3 with TRBJ1-2. The CDR3 is 11 amino acids long, termini counted. CDR1 and CDR2 (germline): MNHEY, SVGEGT. CDR3 residues: CASSSSGGYTF.

This clone was seen just once. The gene calls are TRBV19 and TRBJ2-2; TRBD1 aligns across 9 bases. In germline, CDR1 is LNHDA, CDR2 SQIVND (reference sequence). V lost 6 bases and J lost 3; bases outside the gene matches: 11. This CDR3 has 17 residues. The CDR3 protein is CASRPLPGQGHTGELFF. In nucleotides, the CDR3 is TGTGCCAGTAGACCGCTCCCGGGACAGGGTCACACCGGGGAGCTGTTTTTT.

J is TRBJ2-6 and V is TRBV6-2 or TRBV6-3, with D perhaps TRBD2 (6 bases). Trimming pared 2 bases from V and 4 bases from J, leaving 9 bases between. This CDR3 contains 15 residues. Germline V gives CDR1 MNHEY, CDR2 SVGEGT. CDR3 sequence reads: CASSYAGTGANVLTF. CDR3 bases: TGTGCCAGCAGTTACGCGGGGACCGGGGCCAACGTCCTGACTTTC.

The CDR3 DNA reads as TGTGCCAGCAGTTTCCTCCACGGGACAGGGGAGGAAAAACTGTTTTTT. This codes for CASSFLHGTGEEKLFF. The rearrangement uses TRBV28 and TRBJ1-4, with 10 bases fitting TRBD1. The V and J ends lost 3 bases and 8 bases, in that order; junction bases with no gene match: 9. The V gene's germline CDR1 is MDHEN and CDR2 SYDVKM. The CDR3 consists of 16 residues. Looking up the rest from reference TRBV28 and TRBJ1-4 gives the full variable domain: DVKVTQSSRYLVKRTGEKVFLECVQDMDHENMFWYRQDPGLGLRLIYFSYDVKMKEKGDIPEGYSVSREKKERFSLILESASTNQTSMYLCASSFLHGTGEEKLFFGSGTQLSVL.

The gene calls are TRBV10-2 and TRBJ2-7; 8 nucleotides agree with TRBD2. The length of the CDR3 is 13 residues. After removal of 4 bases from V and 5 bases from J, the junction contained 4 bases not matched to a gene. Per germline, CDR1 WSHSY and CDR2 SAAADI. The CDR3 loop is CASSVSGMNEQYF. CDR3 nucleotide sequence: TGCGCCAGCAGTGTTAGCGGGATGAACGAGCAGTACTTC.

The CDR3 here is CASSFGGSFSYEQYF. The CDR3 nucleotides are TGTGCCAGCAGCTTCGGCGGGAGTTTCTCCTACGAGCAGTACTTC. The V and J genes are TRBV7-2 and TRBJ2-7, with 7 positions matching TRBD2. CDR3 length: 15 residues. The germline V gene encodes CDR1 SGHTA and CDR2 FQGNSA. With 3 bases clipped from V and 0 bases from J, the junction kept 5 bases outside the gene matches.

V usage is TRBV5-4 and J usage is TRBJ2-1, with D possibly being TRBD1 or TRBD2 (5 bases each). The V end lost 0 bases, the J end lost 5 bases, and 18 bases lay between the germline ends. The CDR3 length is 17 residues. CDR1 and CDR2 (germline): SGHNT, YYREEE (reference sequence). The CDR3 reads CASSLDGGGLRDNEQFF. The CDR3 region has the DNA TGTGCCAGCAGCTTGGATGGGGGTGGTCTGCGGGACAATGAGCAGTTCTTC.

This rearrangement joins TRBV1 to TRBJ2-7; the D call TRBD2 from the table was never checked on the DNA. TRBV1 constitutes a pseudogene. This CDR3 is 15 amino acids long. The CDR3, as DNA: TGCACCAGCAGCCCCCGGGGTAGCGGGAGCTACGAGCAGTACTTC. It codes for CTSSPRGSGSYEQYF.

V is TRBV5-6 and J is TRBJ2-3; 10 nucleotides agree with TRBD2. Trimming took 2 bases from V and 3 from J; bases not matched to a gene: 12. The CDR3 runs to 18 residues. Germline assignment: CDR1 SGHDT and CDR2 YYEEEE. This CDR3 is CASSFRTSGREGTDTQYF. The CDR3 DNA follows: TGTGCCAGCAGCTTCCGTACGAGCGGGAGGGAAGGGACAGATACGCAGTATTTT.

The chain employs TRBV10-3 and TRBJ1-2; a weak D match, TRBD1 (5 bases). There are 14 residues in the CDR3. Germline V gives CDR1 ENHRY, CDR2 SYGVKD. Trimming took off 0 bases at V and 2 bases at J, with 7 bases between the two ends. The CDR3 DNA reads TGTGCCATCAGTGAGTCCTCAGGGAACTATGGCTACACCTTC. It yields the protein CAISESSGNYGYTF.

This clone was observed a handful of times. In nucleotides, the CDR3 is TGTGCCAGCAGCTTAGCGCCCAGACGGGGACAAGAGACCCAGTACTTC. Translating it yields CASSLAPRRGQETQYF. The V gene is TRBV7-2, the J gene TRBJ2-5; TRBD2 might be the D (5 bases). The ends were cut back, 0 bases at V and 2 bases at J, with 13 bases in the middle. The CDR3 sequence is 16 residues long. CDR1 and CDR2 from the germline V gene are SGHTA and FQGNSA.

This clone has just one count. This sequence joins TRBV15 and TRBJ2-7; no clear D gene. V was clipped by 0 bases and J by 8 bases, with 20 bases between them. CDR3 length: 16 amino acids. Germline CDR1 reads LNHNV; CDR2 reads YYDKDF (reference sequence). CDR3 bases: TGTGCCACCAGCAGAGATTTGGTTTCGAGTGGCTTGAAGCAGTACTTC. This translates into CATSRDLVSSGLKQYF.

The chain uses TRBV9 and TRBJ2-7; the D gene is possibly TRBD2 (5 bases). Germline CDR1 reads SGDLS; CDR2 reads YYNGEE. V was shortened by 4 bases and J by 1 base, with 9 bases between the two germline ends. This CDR3 region has 13 residues. CDR3 bases: TGTGCCAGCAGCATCCGGGATTCCTACGAGCAGTACTTC. Translating gives CASSIRDSYEQYF.

This chain connects TRBV28 to TRBJ2-5, with TRBD2 as a possible D gene (6 bases). V lost 3 bases to trimming and J lost 5 bases, with 16 bases between them. Germline loops: CDR1 MDHEN, CDR2 SYDVKM. The CDR3 totals 15 residues. This chain's CDR3 is CASSFNTGAAETQYF. The CDR3 nucleotides are TGTGCCAGCAGTTTTAATACGGGAGCTGCGGAGACCCAGTACTTC. The whole variable domain, remainder taken from reference TRBV28 and TRBJ2-5, is DVKVTQSSRYLVKRTGEKVFLECVQDMDHENMFWYRQDPGLGLRLIYFSYDVKMKEKGDIPEGYSVSREKKERFSLILESASTNQTSMYLCASSFNTGAAETQYFGPGTRLLVL.

V is TRBV6-5 and J is TRBJ1-1; D ambiguous. The ends were cut back, 1 base at V and 4 bases at J, with 10 bases in the middle. CDR1 and CDR2 from the germline V gene are MNHEY and SVGAGI. This CDR3 contains 14 residues. The CDR3 loop reads CASSYLTLGTEAFF. The DNA of the CDR3 is TGTGCCAGCAGTTACTTAACCTTGGGCACTGAAGCTTTCTTT.

This clone has just a few counts. This sequence joins TRBV5-4 and TRBJ2-6; D is undetermined. The CDR3 has 15 residues. Germline V gene data show CDR1 as SGHNT and CDR2 as YYREEE (reference sequence). The V gene lost 0 bases and the J gene lost 2 bases, with 6 bases spanning the gap. The CDR3 is CASSLASTGANVLTF. CDR3 nucleotide sequence: TGTGCCAGCAGCTTGGCATCCACTGGGGCCAACGTCCTGACTTTC.